The 22 T cell receptor beta chains presented below share a single source sample, sequenced in a study of spatial heterogeneity in lung cancer. The time point is: sample taken at primary tumor resection. Researchers sequenced whole RNA taken from tumor, nontumor lung or frozen PBMC without sorting. TCRdb fed the 5' RACE reads into MiXCR, producing one record per CDR3 protein. Among tens of thousands of distinct CDR3 sequences listed, 10% to 15% were seen once. This sample comprised PBMCs, obtained at surgery. All receptors come from a male donor with early-stage non-small cell lung cancer.

V gene TRBV18 combines with J gene TRBJ2-7; D is possibly TRBD1 (6 bases). The CDR3 extends over 15 amino acids. The V gene lost 6 bases and the J gene lost 0 bases, with 15 bases spanning the gap. Germline lookup yields CDR1 KGHSH and CDR2 LQKENI. The CDR3 DNA reads as TGTGCCAGCTCGAGCACAGGGCCTTTCTCCTACGAGCAGTACTTC. It translates to CASSSTGPFSYEQYF.

This chain connects TRBV5-1 to TRBJ2-2, with D possibly matching TRBD1 (5 bases). Trimming took off 2 bases at V and 3 bases at J, with 17 bases between the two ends. The CDR3 is made up of 17 amino acids. The germline CDR1 and CDR2 sequences are SGHRS and YFSETQ. In DNA form, the CDR3 reads TGCGCCAGCAGCTTCGGACCGGAACAAGGGGACACCGGGGAGCTGTTTTTT. It is translated as CASSFGPEQGDTGELFF.

This clonotype was observed many times. The chain recombines TRBV30 with TRBJ1-1, with 9 bases identical to TRBD1. Germline values: CDR1 GTSNPN, CDR2 SVGIG (reference sequence). The CDR3 extends over 15 amino acids. Unmatched junction bases numbered 4, after V lost 0 bases and J lost 2 bases. The DNA for the CDR3 is TGTGCCTGGAGTGTACAGGGGGCGCGAAACACTGAAGCTTTCTTT. It translates to CAWSVQGARNTEAFF.

V gene TRBV7-9 combines with J gene TRBJ2-7, with D hard to call. V was clipped by 0 bases and J by 5 bases, with 8 bases between them. The CDR3 totals 13 residues. Germline CDR1 SEHNR, CDR2 FQNEAQ (reference sequence). CDR3 DNA: TGTGCCAGCAGCTTAGCCGGTTACCACGAGCAGTACTTC. Protein: CASSLAGYHEQYF.

The table lists this clonotype with a few counts. This chain connects TRBV30 to TRBJ1-5; 7 positions match TRBD1. The CDR3 spans 14 residues. Trimming took 0 bases from V and 2 from J; bases not matched to a gene: 1. Germline V gene data show CDR1 as GTSNPN and CDR2 as SVGIG (reference sequence). The CDR3 DNA follows: TGTGCCTGGAGTGTTACAGGGGGCAATCAGCCCCAGCATTTT. This translates into CAWSVTGGNQPQHF.

V usage is TRBV19 and J usage is TRBJ2-2; 10 bases agree with TRBD1. V gave up 7 bases and J gave up 5 bases; unmatched junction bases: 7. Looked up from germline, CDR1 is LNHDA and CDR2 is SQIVND (reference sequence). CDR3 size: 15 residues. CDR3 in amino acids: CASIAGTGDTGELFF. The CDR3, as DNA: TGTGCCAGTATCGCCGGGACAGGGGATACCGGGGAGCTGTTTTTT.

This clonotype came up many times. The V call is TRBV29-1, the J call TRBJ2-7, with D perhaps TRBD1 (6 bases). The CDR3 is 16 amino acids. The germline V gene encodes CDR1 SQVTM and CDR2 ANQGSEA. Trimming took 7 bases from V and 1 from J, leaving 23 bases between them. In nucleotides, the CDR3 is TGCAGCGCCCTTAGGGTACAGGGTTTTGGGTCCTACGAGCAGTACTTC. Encoded protein: CSALRVQGFGSYEQYF.

The V gene is TRBV10-3, the J gene TRBJ2-1; 9 positions match TRBD1. J was trimmed by 6 bases and V by 7 bases; bases with no gene match: 10. The germline gives CDR1 ENHRY, CDR2 SYGVKD. This CDR3 contains 15 residues. CDR3: CAINNQQGASNEQFF. The CDR3 nucleotides are TGTGCCATCAATAACCAACAGGGGGCCAGCAATGAGCAGTTCTTC.

This clonotype was detected only a few times. The chain employs TRBV14 and TRBJ1-5; no firm D call. Germline-derived CDR1 and CDR2 are SGHDN and FVKESK. The V and J ends lost 0 bases and 6 bases respectively, with 9 bases between them. There are 14 residues in the CDR3. This chain's CDR3 is CASSQEPLGQPQHF. CDR3 DNA: TGTGCCAGCAGCCAAGAACCGCTGGGTCAGCCCCAGCATTTT.

The chain couples TRBV30 to TRBJ1-3; D gene ambiguous. V was clipped by 0 bases and J by 0 bases, with 6 bases between them. This CDR3 is 14 amino acids long. CDR1 and CDR2 (germline): GTSNPN, SVGIG (reference sequence). CDR3 nucleotides: TGTGCCTGGAGTGTCCAGCTCTCTGGAAACACCATATATTTT. Protein: CAWSVQLSGNTIYF.

The chain joins TRBV29-1 to TRBJ1-3; 10 nucleotides align to TRBD1. Trimming removed 4 bases from V and 0 bases from J; junction bases left unmatched: 9. Germline V gives CDR1 SQVTM, CDR2 ANQGSEA. The CDR3 loop spans 17 amino acids. The CDR3 region is CSVGDRGPFISGNTIYF. The CDR3 bases are TGCAGCGTTGGAGACAGGGGGCCCTTCATCTCTGGAAACACCATATATTTT.

This clonotype was counted between two and nine times. The chain has TRBV5-1 and TRBJ1-1; D is undetermined. This CDR3 has 13 residues. Trimming cost V 3 bases and J 5 bases, with 11 bases left between them. Germline V CDR1 and CDR2: SGHRS, YFSETQ. CDR3 loop: CASSYGGETEAFF. For the CDR3, the DNA is TGCGCCAGCAGCTATGGCGGGGAAACTGAAGCTTTCTTT.

This chain links TRBV20-1 with TRBJ2-5; D is uncertain. This CDR3 spans 13 amino acids. V shed 3 bases and J shed 2 bases, with 10 bases lying between them. Germline-derived CDR1 and CDR2 are DFQATT and SNEGSKA (reference sequence). In DNA form, the CDR3 reads TGCAGTGCTAGTATGGCAACACAAGAGACCCAGTACTTC. This codes for CSASMATQETQYF.

This clonotype occurred once. This could be a read error, since a much larger clone is one nucleotide away. CDR3 DNA: TGTGCCAGCGGCGCGACGGGGGTAACTGAAGCTTTCTTT. Protein product: CASGATGVTEAFF. J is TRBJ1-1 and V is TRBV7-8; weak D call: TRBD1 (5 bases). CDR3 size: 13 residues. V was cut by 8 bases and J by 5 bases, with 15 bases left in between. The germline gives CDR1 SGHVS, CDR2 FQNEAQ. The complete variable domain, with remaining parts taken from reference TRBV7-8 and TRBJ1-1, reads GAGVSQSPRYKVAKRGQDVALRCDPISGHVSLFWYQQALGQGPEFLTYFQNEAQLDKSGLPSDRFFAERPEGSVSTLKIQRTQQEDSAVYLCASGATGVTEAFFGQGTRLTVV.

This clonotype was detected a few times. This chain joins TRBV12-3 or TRBV12-4 and TRBJ2-7; D is possibly TRBD1 (5 bases). This CDR3 comprises 13 residues. Trimming cost V 7 bases and J 1 base, with 11 bases left between them. Written as DNA, the CDR3 is TGTGCCAGCACCTCGGACACGTCCTACGAGCAGTACTTC. Translating gives CASTSDTSYEQYF.

The chain is built from TRBV20-1 and TRBJ2-5; TRBD2 aligns across 11 bases. Looked up from germline, CDR1 is DFQATT and CDR2 is SNEGSKA (reference sequence). The V gene end was trimmed by 4 bases and the J gene end by 2 bases; junction bases not matched to a gene: 9. CDR3 size: 16 residues. CDR3 region: CSATGETSGDQETQYF. CDR3 sequence (DNA): TGCAGTGCTACGGGGGAGACTAGCGGGGATCAAGAGACCCAGTACTTC.

This clonotype was counted only a few times. The V call is TRBV29-1, the J call TRBJ1-1, with D hard to call. Germline V gives CDR1 SQVTM, CDR2 ANQGSEA. The V gene lost 8 bases and the J gene lost 1 base, with 11 bases spanning the gap. The CDR3 extends over 12 amino acids. The CDR3 spells CSLGSQNTEAFF. CDR3 nucleotide sequence: TGCAGCCTAGGAAGTCAGAACACTGAAGCTTTCTTT.

This clonotype showed up just a few times. The genes are TRBV30 and TRBJ2-5; D uncertain. There are 13 residues in the CDR3. The germline V gene has CDR1 GTSNPN and CDR2 SVGIG (reference sequence). V lost 0 bases, J lost 2 bases, and 7 bases lay in between. CDR3 in amino acids: CAWSVTGQETQYF. CDR3 DNA sequence: TGTGCCTGGAGTGTAACCGGTCAAGAGACCCAGTACTTC.

The CDR3: CASTADRPRNTIYF. Written as DNA, the CDR3 is TGTGCCAGCACCGCGGACAGGCCAAGAAACACCATATATTTT. The V call is TRBV12-3 or TRBV12-4, the J call TRBJ1-3, with 7 positions matching TRBD1. J lost 5 bases, V lost 7 bases, and 8 bases had no gene match. The CDR3 extends over 14 amino acids.

This clonotype was counted between two and nine times. The chain joins TRBV15 to TRBJ2-7; no definite D call. The CDR3 contains 13 residues. The germline V and J ends were trimmed by 0 bases and 4 bases, with 7 bases remaining between them. Germline V gene sequence: CDR1 LNHNV, CDR2 YYDKDF (reference sequence). This CDR3 is CATSRELNYEQYF. In nucleotides, the CDR3 is TGTGCCACCAGCAGAGAACTAAATTACGAGCAGTACTTC.

This clonotype has more than one count but fewer than ten. J is TRBJ2-1 and V is TRBV7-2; D call uncertain. V lost 1 base and J lost 9, with 16 bases in between. CDR3 length equals 15 residues. CDR1 and CDR2 (germline): SGHTA, FQGNSA. The CDR3 DNA sequence: TGTGCCAGCAGCTTAGAGGCTAGTGAAGTTGCTGAGCAGTTCTTC. It is translated as CASSLEASEVAEQFF.

This chain joins TRBV29-1 and TRBJ2-5; 8 bases are a match to TRBD1. The CDR3 is 14 residues long. With 3 bases clipped from V and 5 bases from J, the junction kept 8 bases outside the gene matches. Per germline, CDR1 SQVTM and CDR2 ANQGSEA. The CDR3 sequence: CSVDLTGVTETQYF. CDR3 in DNA: TGCAGCGTTGATCTGACAGGGGTTACGGAGACCCAGTACTTC.